These 17 T cell receptor beta chains came from one sample sequenced in a study of regulatory T cells in long-lasting Graves disease. Building the TCR beta libraries relied on iRepertoire HTBI primers, and CDR3 regions underwent Arm-PCR. From the multiplex PCR reads, TCRdb called clonotypes with MiXCR, one entry per CDR3 protein. The repertoire consists of 400,000 to 500,000 distinct CDR3 sequences, with roughly 20% occurring once and the leading ten covering over 7.5%. Stated time point: persistent/refractory GD, antithyroid drugs over 5 years with positive TRAb. The authors made the TCR library using RNA they extracted from PBMCs. The specimen comprised peripheral blood mononuclear cells (PBMCs), sampled when the disease was refractory, from a patient treated with antithyroid drugs. The receptors were sampled from a female donor with Graves disease.

CDR3 sequence reads: CSARGLVLNEQYF. CDR3 bases: TGCAGTGCGAGGGGGCTGGTTCTAAACGAGCAGTACTTC. This sequence joins TRBV20-1 and TRBJ2-7; TRBD1 aligns across 7 bases. The length of the CDR3 is 13 residues. The germline CDR1 and CDR2 sequences are DFQATT and SNEGSKA (reference sequence). Trimming cost V 6 bases and J 5 bases; bases outside gene matches: 10.

V and J are TRBV19 and TRBJ1-2; no reliable D call. CDR1 and CDR2 (germline): LNHDA, SQIVND (reference sequence). CDR3 length: 15 residues. The V end lost 2 bases, the J end lost 0 bases, and 10 bases lay between the germline ends. The CDR3 protein is CASSIPADPNYGYTF. CDR3 nucleotide sequence: TGTGCCAGTAGTATACCAGCCGACCCTAACTATGGCTACACCTTC.

This clonotype came up a few times. This sequence joins TRBV27 and TRBJ2-7; 8 nucleotides match TRBD2. The CDR3 has 15 residues. With V trimmed by 0 bases and J by 2 bases, 3 bases remained unmatched. Germline assignment: CDR1 MNHEY and CDR2 SMNVEV (reference sequence). The CDR3 DNA sequence: TGTGCCAGCAGTTTATCAACTAGCGGAGCCTACGAGCAGTACTTC. Translating gives CASSLSTSGAYEQYF.

The chain is built from TRBV6-1 and TRBJ2-7, with D perhaps TRBD2 (5 bases). Germline lookup yields CDR1 MNHNS and CDR2 SASEGT. V dropped 4 bases and J dropped 1 base, with 8 bases sitting between them. This CDR3 region has 13 residues. The CDR3 sequence is CASSGGISYEQYF. CDR3 nucleotide sequence: TGTGCCAGCAGTGGAGGGATATCCTACGAGCAGTACTTC.

The rearrangement joins TRBV28 to TRBJ1-4, with D tentatively TRBD1 (5 bases). Germline lookup yields CDR1 MDHEN and CDR2 SYDVKM. CDR3 length: 16 amino acids. Deletions cut 6 bases from V and 5 bases from J, with 19 bases between. The CDR3 here is CASSRISGGFNEKLFF. CDR3 coding DNA: TGTGCCAGCAGCCGAATAAGTGGGGGATTCAATGAAAAACTGTTTTTT.

This clonotype was observed at least ten times. This chain connects TRBV20-1 to TRBJ1-1; TRBD1 might be the D (6 bases). The CDR3 covers 12 residues. Germline CDR1 reads DFQATT; CDR2 reads SNEGSKA (reference sequence). Deletions cut 8 bases from V and 6 bases from J, with 16 bases between. CDR3 protein: CSSTGVLPEAFF. The CDR3 bases are TGCAGTTCGACAGGCGTATTGCCTGAAGCTTTCTTT.

This clonotype was counted ten times or more. The chain has TRBV28 and TRBJ1-2; D not resolved. The CDR3 is 13 residues long. The V end was cut by 6 bases, the J end by 7 bases, with 15 bases between. Germline V CDR1 and CDR2: MDHEN, SYDVKM. The CDR3 sequence: CASSTFWDPGYTF. The CDR3 nucleotides read TGTGCCAGCAGCACCTTTTGGGATCCTGGCTACACCTTC.

The table lists this clonotype with many counts. The V call is TRBV13, the J call TRBJ2-7; TRBD1 matches 8 bases. V was pared by 5 bases and J by 0 bases, with 6 bases of the junction left unmatched. This CDR3 contains 15 residues. Germline assignment: CDR1 PRHDT and CDR2 FYEKMQ (reference sequence). CDR3 DNA sequence: TGTGCCAGCAGCGCCGGGACAGGACTCTCCTACGAGCAGTACTTC. Encoded protein: CASSAGTGLSYEQYF.

This clonotype occurred many times. The rearrangement joins TRBV20-1 to TRBJ2-5, with TRBD2 matching over 9 bases. CDR1 is DFQATT and CDR2 is SNEGSKA in the germline V gene (reference sequence). Germline trimming cut 6 bases from V and 2 bases from J; bases unmatched to any gene: 7. The CDR3 consists of 14 residues. CDR3 in DNA: TGCAGTGCCCACCCCCTAGCGGGGCAAGAGACCCAGTACTTC. Its protein is CSAHPLAGQETQYF.

This clonotype was counted ten times or more. The rearrangement joins TRBV9 to TRBJ2-2; D possibly matches TRBD1 or TRBD2 (5 bases each). The V gene lost 0 bases and the J gene lost 7 bases, with 7 bases spanning the gap. Germline assignment: CDR1 SGDLS and CDR2 YYNGEE. This CDR3 is built from 13 residues. The CDR3 loop reads CASSVEGSGELFF. The CDR3 DNA reads TGTGCCAGCAGCGTAGAGGGGAGCGGGGAGCTGTTTTTT.

A word on this clonotype: The junction departs from germline at one end; a sequencing error may be responsible. The chain employs TRBV19 and TRBJ2-5; D not resolved. The CDR3 extends over 13 amino acids. Germline V gene lookup returns CDR1 LNHDA and CDR2 SQIVND (reference sequence). The CDR3 DNA follows: TGTGCCAGTAGTATACGGGCCCAAGGGACCCAGTACTTC. Translated: CASSIRAQGTQYF.

The genes are TRBV27 and TRBJ2-2; no clear D gene. Germline values: CDR1 MNHEY, CDR2 SMNVEV (reference sequence). Between the trimmed V and J ends, which lost 6 bases and 1 base, there was a span of 12 bases. There are 15 residues in the CDR3. CDR3 in amino acids: CASSVRWGNTGELFF. The CDR3 region has the DNA TGTGCCAGCAGCGTGCGGTGGGGGAACACCGGGGAGCTGTTTTTT.

This chain links TRBV3-1 with TRBJ2-1; the D gene is possibly TRBD2 (5 bases). Germline V gene data show CDR1 as LGHDT and CDR2 as YNNKEL (reference sequence). Trimming took 0 bases from V and 8 from J, leaving 11 bases between them. This CDR3 region has 14 residues. The CDR3 sequence: CASSQEWKDYEQFF. The CDR3 coding sequence is TGTGCCAGCAGCCAAGAGTGGAAGGACTATGAGCAGTTCTTC.

This chain links TRBV6-1 with TRBJ2-7; no definite D call. The CDR3 has 13 amino acids. From germline, CDR1 is MNHNS and CDR2 SASEGT. With 3 bases removed from V and 5 bases from J, the gap between germline ends came to 11 bases. CDR3 amino acids: CASSDWAANEQYF. In DNA, the CDR3 is TGTGCCAGCAGTGACTGGGCAGCGAACGAGCAGTACTTC.

This clonotype was recorded at least ten times. The rearrangement links TRBV6-1 to TRBJ1-1; possibly TRBD1 for D (5 bases). Germline V gene lookup returns CDR1 MNHNS and CDR2 SASEGT. This CDR3 region has 13 residues. The V gene lost 8 bases and the J gene lost 4 bases, with 14 bases spanning the gap. Here the CDR3 reads CASQTGVGTEAFF. The CDR3 region has the DNA TGTGCCAGCCAAACGGGGGTAGGCACTGAAGCTTTCTTT.

This clonotype turned up a few times. V and J are TRBV28 and TRBJ2-5; no firm D call. The V end lost 3 bases, the J end lost 0 bases, and 14 bases lay between the germline ends. Germline V lookup: CDR1 MDHEN, CDR2 SYDVKM. The CDR3 covers 16 residues. The CDR3 loop reads CASSLPNPYYQETQYF. DNA of the CDR3: TGTGCCAGCAGTTTGCCGAATCCGTATTACCAAGAGACCCAGTACTTC. The full variable domain, with the rest looked up from reference TRBV28 and TRBJ2-5, is DVKVTQSSRYLVKRTGEKVFLECVQDMDHENMFWYRQDPGLGLRLIYFSYDVKMKEKGDIPEGYSVSREKKERFSLILESASTNQTSMYLCASSLPNPYYQETQYFGPGTRLLVL.

This clonotype was seen at least ten times. The V call is TRBV2, the J call TRBJ1-6; D remains ambiguous. The CDR3 runs to 16 residues. V was clipped by 6 bases and J by 0 bases, with 12 bases between them. Germline V gene data show CDR1 as SNHLY and CDR2 as FYNNEI. The CDR3 coding sequence is TGTGCCAGCAGACGGACGGAGAGCTCCTATAATTCACCCCTCCACTTT. Its protein is CASRRTESSYNSPLHF.